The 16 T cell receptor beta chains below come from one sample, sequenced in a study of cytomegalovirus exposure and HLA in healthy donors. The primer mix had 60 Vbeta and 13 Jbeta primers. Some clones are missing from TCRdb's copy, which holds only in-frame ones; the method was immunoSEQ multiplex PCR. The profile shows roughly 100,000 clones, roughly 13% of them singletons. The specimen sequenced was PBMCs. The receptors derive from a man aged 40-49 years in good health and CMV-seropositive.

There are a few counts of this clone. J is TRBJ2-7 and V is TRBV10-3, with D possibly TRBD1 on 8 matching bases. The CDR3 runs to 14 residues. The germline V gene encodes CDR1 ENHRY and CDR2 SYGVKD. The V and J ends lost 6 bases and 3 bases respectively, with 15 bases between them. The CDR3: CAIRDRGLNYEQYF. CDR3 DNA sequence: TGTGCCATCAGAGACAGGGGACTAAACTACGAGCAGTACTTC.

DNA for the CDR3: TGTGCCAGCAGTTACTCACGGAGCTCTGGGGCCAACGTCCTGACTTTC. Translated: CASSYSRSSGANVLTF. The rearrangement joins TRBV6-6 to TRBJ2-6, with unresolved D. Germline CDR1 MNHNY, CDR2 SVGAGI (reference sequence). The CDR3 runs to 16 residues. Trimming removed 0 bases from V and 0 bases from J, with 6 bases in between.

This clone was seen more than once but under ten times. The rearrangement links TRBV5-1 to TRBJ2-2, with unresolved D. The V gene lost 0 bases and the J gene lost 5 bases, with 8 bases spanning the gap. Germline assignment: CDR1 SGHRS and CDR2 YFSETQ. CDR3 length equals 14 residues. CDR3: CASSLVQVTGELFF. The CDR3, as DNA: TGCGCCAGCAGCTTGGTTCAGGTGACCGGGGAGCTGTTTTTT.

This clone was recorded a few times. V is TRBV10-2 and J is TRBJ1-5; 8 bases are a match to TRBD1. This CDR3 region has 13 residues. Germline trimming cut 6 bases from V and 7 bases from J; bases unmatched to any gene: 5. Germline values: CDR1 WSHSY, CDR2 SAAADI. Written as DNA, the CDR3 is TGCGCCAGCAGGGTGGACAGGGCCCAGCCCCAGCATTTT. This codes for CASRVDRAQPQHF.

The CDR3 reads CASSRDYQETQYF. The CDR3 DNA sequence: TGTGCCAGTAGTAGGGACTATCAAGAGACCCAGTACTTC. The rearrangement links TRBV19 to TRBJ2-5; 7 bases agree with TRBD2. Germline V gene sequence: CDR1 LNHDA, CDR2 SQIVND (reference sequence). The J segment lost 2 bases and the V segment lost 4 bases, leaving 1 base of the junction unmatched. This CDR3 is built from 13 residues.

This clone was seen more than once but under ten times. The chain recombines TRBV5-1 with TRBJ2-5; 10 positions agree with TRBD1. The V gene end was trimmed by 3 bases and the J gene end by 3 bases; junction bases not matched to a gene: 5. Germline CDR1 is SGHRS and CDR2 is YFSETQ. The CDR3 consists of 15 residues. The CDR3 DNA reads TGCGCCAGCAGCTGGGGACAGGGGACGAAAGAGACCCAGTACTTC. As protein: CASSWGQGTKETQYF.

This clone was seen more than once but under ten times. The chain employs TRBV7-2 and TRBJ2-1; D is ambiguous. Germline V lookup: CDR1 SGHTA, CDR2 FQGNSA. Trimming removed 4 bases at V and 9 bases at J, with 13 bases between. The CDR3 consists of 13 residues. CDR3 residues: CASSSTSGGEQFF. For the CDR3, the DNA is TGTGCCAGCAGCTCCACCTCAGGTGGTGAGCAGTTCTTC.

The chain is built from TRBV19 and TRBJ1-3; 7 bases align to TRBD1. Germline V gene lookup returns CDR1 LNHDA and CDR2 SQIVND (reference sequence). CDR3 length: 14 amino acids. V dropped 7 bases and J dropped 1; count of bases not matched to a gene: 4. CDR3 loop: CASTGTASGNTIYF. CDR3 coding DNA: TGTGCCAGTACCGGGACAGCATCTGGAAACACCATATATTTT.

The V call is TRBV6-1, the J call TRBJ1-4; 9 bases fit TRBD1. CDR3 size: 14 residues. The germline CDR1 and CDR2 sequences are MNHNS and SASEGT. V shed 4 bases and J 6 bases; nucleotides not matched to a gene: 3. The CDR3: CASSAGQGHEKLFF. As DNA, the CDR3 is TGTGCCAGCAGTGCGGGACAGGGCCATGAAAAACTGTTTTTT.

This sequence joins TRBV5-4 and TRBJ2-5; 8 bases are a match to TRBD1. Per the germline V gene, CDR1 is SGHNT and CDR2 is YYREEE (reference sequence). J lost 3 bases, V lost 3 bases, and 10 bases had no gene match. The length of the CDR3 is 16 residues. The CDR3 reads CASSWPGQVLEETQYF. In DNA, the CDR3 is TGTGCCAGCAGCTGGCCGGGACAGGTTCTCGAAGAGACCCAGTACTTC.

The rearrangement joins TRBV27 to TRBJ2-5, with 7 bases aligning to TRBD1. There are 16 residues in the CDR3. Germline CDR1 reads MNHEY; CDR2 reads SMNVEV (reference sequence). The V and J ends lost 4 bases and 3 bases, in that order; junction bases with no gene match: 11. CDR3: CASSSPNRGQKETQYF. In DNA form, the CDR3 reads TGTGCCAGCAGTTCCCCCAACAGGGGTCAAAAAGAGACCCAGTACTTC.

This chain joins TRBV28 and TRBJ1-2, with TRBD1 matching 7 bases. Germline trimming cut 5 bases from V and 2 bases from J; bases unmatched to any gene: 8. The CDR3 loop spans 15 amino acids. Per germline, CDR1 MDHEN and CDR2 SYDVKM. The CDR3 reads CASSDPTTGNYGYTF. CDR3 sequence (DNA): TGTGCCAGCAGTGATCCTACGACAGGGAACTATGGCTACACCTTC.

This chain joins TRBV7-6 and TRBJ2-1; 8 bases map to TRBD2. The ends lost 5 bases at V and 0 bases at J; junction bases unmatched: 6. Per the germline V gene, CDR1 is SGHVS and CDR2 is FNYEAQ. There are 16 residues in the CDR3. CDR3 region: CASSPGGRISYNEQFF. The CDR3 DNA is TGTGCCAGCAGCCCGGGCGGGAGGATCTCCTACAATGAGCAGTTCTTC.

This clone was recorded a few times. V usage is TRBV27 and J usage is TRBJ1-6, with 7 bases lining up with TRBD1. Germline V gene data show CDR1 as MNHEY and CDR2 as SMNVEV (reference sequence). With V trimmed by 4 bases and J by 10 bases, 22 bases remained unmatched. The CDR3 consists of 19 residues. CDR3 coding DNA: TGTGCCAGCAGTTCATCTCCCTTCGGGCCCACAGGGGCAGGATCACCCCTCCACTTT. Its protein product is CASSSSPFGPTGAGSPLHF.

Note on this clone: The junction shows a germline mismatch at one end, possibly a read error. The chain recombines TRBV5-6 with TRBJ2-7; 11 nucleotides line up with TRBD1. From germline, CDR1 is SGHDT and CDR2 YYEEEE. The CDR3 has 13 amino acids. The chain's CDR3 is CASSLWTPGQGDF. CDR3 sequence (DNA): TGTGCCAGCAGCTTGTGGACCCCGGGACAGGGGGACTTC.

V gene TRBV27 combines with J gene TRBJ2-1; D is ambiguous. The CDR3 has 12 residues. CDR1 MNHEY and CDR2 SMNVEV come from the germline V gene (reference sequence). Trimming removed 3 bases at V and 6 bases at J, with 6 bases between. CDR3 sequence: CASSFNSNEQFF. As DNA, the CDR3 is TGTGCCAGCAGTTTCAACAGCAATGAGCAGTTCTTC.